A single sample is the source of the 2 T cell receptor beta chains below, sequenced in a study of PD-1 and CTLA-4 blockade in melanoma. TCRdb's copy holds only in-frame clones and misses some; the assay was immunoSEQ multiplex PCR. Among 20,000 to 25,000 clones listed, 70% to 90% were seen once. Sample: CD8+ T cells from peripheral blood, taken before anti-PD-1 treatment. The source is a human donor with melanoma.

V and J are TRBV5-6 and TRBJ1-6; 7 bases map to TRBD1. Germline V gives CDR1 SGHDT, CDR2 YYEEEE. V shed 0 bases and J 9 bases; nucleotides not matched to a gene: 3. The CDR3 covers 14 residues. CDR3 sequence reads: CASSLADRVSPLHF. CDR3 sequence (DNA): TGTGCCAGCAGCTTGGCAGACAGGGTTTCACCCCTCCACTTT.

The CDR3 coding sequence is TGTGCCAGCAGCTTCGGGACAGGACCTTCCTACGAGCAGTACTTC. It specifies CASSFGTGPSYEQYF. V and J are TRBV5-4 and TRBJ2-7; 8 bases are a match to TRBD1. The CDR3 has 15 residues. J was trimmed by 1 base and V by 2 bases; bases with no gene match: 5. Germline-derived CDR1 and CDR2 are SGHNT and YYREEE (reference sequence).